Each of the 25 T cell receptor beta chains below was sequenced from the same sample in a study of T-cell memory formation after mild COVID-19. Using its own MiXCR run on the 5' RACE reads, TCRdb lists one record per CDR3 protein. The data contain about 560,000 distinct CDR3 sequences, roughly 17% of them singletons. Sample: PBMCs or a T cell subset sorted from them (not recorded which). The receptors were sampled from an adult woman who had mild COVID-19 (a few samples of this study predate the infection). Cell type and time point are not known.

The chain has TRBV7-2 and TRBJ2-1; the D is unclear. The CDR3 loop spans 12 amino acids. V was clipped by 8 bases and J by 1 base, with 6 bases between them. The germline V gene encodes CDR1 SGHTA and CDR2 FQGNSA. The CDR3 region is CASLGSYNEQFF. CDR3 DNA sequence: TGTGCCAGCCTAGGTTCCTACAATGAGCAGTTCTTC.

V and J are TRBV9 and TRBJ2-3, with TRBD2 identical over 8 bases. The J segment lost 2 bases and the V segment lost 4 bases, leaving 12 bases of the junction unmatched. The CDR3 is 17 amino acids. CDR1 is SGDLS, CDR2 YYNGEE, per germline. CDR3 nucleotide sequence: TGTGCCAGCAGCTTTACGGCCCGGGAGGGACACACAGATACGCAGTATTTT. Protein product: CASSFTAREGHTDTQYF.

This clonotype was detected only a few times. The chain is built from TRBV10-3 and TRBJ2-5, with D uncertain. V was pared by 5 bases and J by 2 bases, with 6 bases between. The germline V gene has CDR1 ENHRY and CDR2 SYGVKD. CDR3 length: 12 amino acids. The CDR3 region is CAISSPQETQYF. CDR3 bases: TGTGCCATCAGTTCCCCTCAAGAGACCCAGTACTTC.

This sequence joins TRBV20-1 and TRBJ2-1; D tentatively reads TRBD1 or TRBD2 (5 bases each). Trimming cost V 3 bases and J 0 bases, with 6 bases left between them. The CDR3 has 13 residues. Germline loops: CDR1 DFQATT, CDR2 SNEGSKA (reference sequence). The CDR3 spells CSASGGSYNEQFF. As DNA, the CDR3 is TGCAGTGCTAGTGGGGGCTCCTACAATGAGCAGTTCTTC.

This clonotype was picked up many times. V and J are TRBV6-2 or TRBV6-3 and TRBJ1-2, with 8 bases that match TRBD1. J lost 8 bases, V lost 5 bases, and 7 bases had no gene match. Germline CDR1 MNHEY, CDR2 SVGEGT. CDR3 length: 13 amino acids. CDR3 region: CASSPTGARGYTF. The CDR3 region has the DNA TGTGCCAGCAGTCCGACAGGGGCGCGAGGCTACACCTTC.

CDR3 sequence (DNA): TGTGCCAGCAGGGGGACTGAGAGAAAGGATGAGCAGTTCTTC. Translated: CASRGTERKDEQFF. This chain joins TRBV12-3 or TRBV12-4 and TRBJ2-1; D is perhaps TRBD2 (6 bases). The V gene lost 6 bases and the J gene lost 8 bases, with 17 bases spanning the gap. CDR3 length equals 14 residues.

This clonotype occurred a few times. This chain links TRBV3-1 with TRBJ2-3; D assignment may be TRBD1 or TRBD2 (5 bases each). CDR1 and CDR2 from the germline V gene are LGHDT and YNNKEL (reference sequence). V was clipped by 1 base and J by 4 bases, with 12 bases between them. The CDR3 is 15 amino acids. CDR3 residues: CASSQAVRGADTQYF. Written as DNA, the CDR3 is TGTGCCAGCAGCCAAGCAGTACGAGGGGCAGATACGCAGTATTTT.

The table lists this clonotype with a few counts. CDR3: CASSQEWRGAFF. The CDR3 region has the DNA TGTGCCAGCAGCCAAGAGTGGAGAGGAGCTTTCTTT. The chain uses TRBV3-1 and TRBJ1-1; D gene uncertain. CDR1 is LGHDT and CDR2 is YNNKEL in the germline V gene (reference sequence). This CDR3 region has 12 residues. Trimming stripped 0 bases from V and 10 bases from J, with 9 bases between.

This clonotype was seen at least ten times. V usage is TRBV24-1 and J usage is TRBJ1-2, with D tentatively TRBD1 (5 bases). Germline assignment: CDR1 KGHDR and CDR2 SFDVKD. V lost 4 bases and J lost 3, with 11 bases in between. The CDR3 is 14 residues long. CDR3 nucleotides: TGTGCCACCAGTGACCCTAGGGGACACTATGGCTACACCTTC. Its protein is CATSDPRGHYGYTF.

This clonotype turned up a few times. The CDR3 DNA follows: TGTGCCAGCAGTATCGGACCCGCGAACACTGAAGCTTTCTTT. This translates into CASSIGPANTEAFF. The gene calls are TRBV6-5 and TRBJ1-1; D ambiguous. CDR1 is MNHEY, CDR2 SVGAGI, per germline. The CDR3 runs to 14 residues. Trimming took off 5 bases at V and 1 base at J, with 11 bases between the two ends.

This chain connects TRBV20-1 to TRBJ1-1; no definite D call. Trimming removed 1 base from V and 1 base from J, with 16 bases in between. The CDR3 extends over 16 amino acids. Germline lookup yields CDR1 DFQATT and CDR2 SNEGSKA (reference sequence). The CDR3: CSARGTGKLWNTEAFF. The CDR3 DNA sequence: TGCAGTGCTAGAGGCACGGGCAAGCTATGGAACACTGAAGCTTTCTTT.

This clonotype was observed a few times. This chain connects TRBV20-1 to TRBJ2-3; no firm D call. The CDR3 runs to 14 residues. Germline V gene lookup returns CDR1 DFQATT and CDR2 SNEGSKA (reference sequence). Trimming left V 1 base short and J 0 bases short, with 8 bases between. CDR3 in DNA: TGCAGTGCTAGAGGAAGAACTAGCACAGATACGCAGTATTTT. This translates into CSARGRTSTDTQYF.

CDR3 sequence reads: CSVAPGQPNTEAFF. Here the CDR3 DNA reads TGCAGCGTCGCGCCCGGACAGCCTAACACTGAAGCTTTCTTT. This rearrangement joins TRBV29-1 to TRBJ1-1, with D possibly TRBD1 on 6 matching bases. The V end was cut by 6 bases, the J end by 2 bases, with 16 bases between. This CDR3 is built from 14 residues. Germline lookup yields CDR1 SQVTM and CDR2 ANQGSEA.

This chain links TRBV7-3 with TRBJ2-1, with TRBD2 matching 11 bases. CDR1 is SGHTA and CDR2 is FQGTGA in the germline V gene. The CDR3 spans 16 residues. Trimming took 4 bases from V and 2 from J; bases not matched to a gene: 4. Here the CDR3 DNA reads TGTGCCAGCAGCTCGGTAGCGGGAGGGGCCTACAATGAGCAGTTCTTC. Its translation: CASSSVAGGAYNEQFF.

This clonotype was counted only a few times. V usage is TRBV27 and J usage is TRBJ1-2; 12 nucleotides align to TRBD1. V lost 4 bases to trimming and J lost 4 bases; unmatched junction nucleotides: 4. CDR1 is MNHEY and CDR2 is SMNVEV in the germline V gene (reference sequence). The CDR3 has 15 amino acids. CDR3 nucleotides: TGTGCCAGCAGTTCCGGGACAGGGGGCCTCTATGGCTACACCTTC. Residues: CASSSGTGGLYGYTF.

CDR3 region: CASSFRDPGIRGANVLTF. The DNA of the CDR3 is TGTGCCAGCAGCTTCCGGGACCCCGGAATTCGAGGGGCCAACGTCCTGACTTTC. The V and J genes are TRBV7-9 and TRBJ2-6, with D possibly being TRBD1 or TRBD2 (5 bases each). Deletions cut 3 bases from V and 4 bases from J, with 19 bases between. The CDR3 consists of 18 residues. CDR1 and CDR2 from the germline V gene are SEHNR and FQNEAQ (reference sequence).

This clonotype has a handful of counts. CDR3 amino acids: CASSSRFMATNEKLFF. CDR3 nucleotide sequence: TGTGCCAGCAGCTCCCGTTTTATGGCCACTAATGAAAAACTGTTTTTT. The chain carries TRBV7-9 and TRBJ1-4; D call uncertain. Germline CDR1 and CDR2: SEHNR and FQNEAQ (reference sequence). This CDR3 contains 16 residues. Trimming cost V 4 bases and J 2 bases, with 14 bases left between them.

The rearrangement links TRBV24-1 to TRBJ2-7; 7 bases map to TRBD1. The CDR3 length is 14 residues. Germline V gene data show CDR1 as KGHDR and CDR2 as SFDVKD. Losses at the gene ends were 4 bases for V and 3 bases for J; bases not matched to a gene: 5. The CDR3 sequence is CATSDTGENYEQYF. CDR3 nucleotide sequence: TGTGCCACCAGTGACACAGGGGAGAACTACGAGCAGTACTTC.

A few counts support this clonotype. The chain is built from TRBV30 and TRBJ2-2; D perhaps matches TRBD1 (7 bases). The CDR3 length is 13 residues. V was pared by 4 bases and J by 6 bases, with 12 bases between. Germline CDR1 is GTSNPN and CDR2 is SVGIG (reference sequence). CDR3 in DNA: TGTGCCTGGACGGAGGGGGCGGCCGGGGAGCTGTTTTTT. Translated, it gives CAWTEGAAGELFF.

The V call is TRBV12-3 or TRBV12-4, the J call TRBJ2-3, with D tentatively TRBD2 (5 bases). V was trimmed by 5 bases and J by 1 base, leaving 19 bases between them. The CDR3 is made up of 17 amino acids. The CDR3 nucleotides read TGTGCCAGCAGTCTCGTAGGACTTGCGTTTGGCACAGATACGCAGTATTTT. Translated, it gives CASSLVGLAFGTDTQYF.

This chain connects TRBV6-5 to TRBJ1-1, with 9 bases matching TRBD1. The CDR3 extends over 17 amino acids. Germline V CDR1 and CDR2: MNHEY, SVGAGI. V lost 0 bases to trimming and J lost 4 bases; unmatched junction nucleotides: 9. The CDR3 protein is CASSYSLTGTGSTEAFF. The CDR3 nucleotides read TGTGCCAGCAGTTACTCCTTAACCGGGACAGGGAGCACTGAAGCTTTCTTT.

In nucleotides, the CDR3 is TGCGCCAGCAGCTCCCTTGGCCAGGCCGTGAACACTGAAGCTTTCTTT. Protein sequence: CASSSLGQAVNTEAFF. The V and J genes are TRBV4-1 and TRBJ1-1; D gene ambiguous. Between the trimmed V and J ends, which lost 5 bases and 0 bases, there was a span of 16 bases. Germline CDR1 is MGHRA and CDR2 is YSYEKL. This CDR3 has 16 residues.

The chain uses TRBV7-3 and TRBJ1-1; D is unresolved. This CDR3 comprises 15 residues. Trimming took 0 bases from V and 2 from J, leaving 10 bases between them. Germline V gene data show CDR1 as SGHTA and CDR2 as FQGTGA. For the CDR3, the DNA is TGTGCCAGCAGCTTAACGGCGGGGAGAAACACTGAAGCTTTCTTT. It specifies CASSLTAGRNTEAFF.

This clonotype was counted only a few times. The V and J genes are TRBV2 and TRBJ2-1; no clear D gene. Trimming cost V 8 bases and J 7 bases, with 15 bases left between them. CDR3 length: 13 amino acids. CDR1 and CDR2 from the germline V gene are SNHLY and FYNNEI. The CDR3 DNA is TGTGCCAGCGGACCGACAAGTACGAATGAGCAGTTCTTC. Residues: CASGPTSTNEQFF.

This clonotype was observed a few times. The CDR3 region has the DNA TGTGCCAGCAGTTTTCGGGCTACCTATAATTCACCCCTCCACTTT. Its protein product is CASSFRATYNSPLHF. The rearrangement uses TRBV7-2 and TRBJ1-6; D remains unclear. In germline, CDR1 is SGHTA, CDR2 FQGNSA. This CDR3 has 15 amino acids. V lost 6 bases, J lost 2 bases, and 11 bases lay in between.